This TCR beta chain emerged from a study of vaccination and CD4 T cells after COVID-19. This clonotype has just a few counts. Its antigen is as yet unknown. The CDR3 has 13 amino acids. Trimming left V 5 bases short and J 0 bases short, with 6 bases between. Looked up from germline, CDR1 is SGHNT and CDR2 is YENEEA. Treatment given: roughly ten-day PBMC culture with coronavirus spike peptide pools or control peptides (ViraFEST assay). After culture for roughly 10 days, isolation of CD4+ T cells was performed by negative selection. An Oncomine TCR Beta short-read assay was used to sequence the DNA from cultured CD4+ T cells. A single record per CDR3 protein comes from TCRdb applying MiXCR to the PCR reads. The sample shows over 15,000 distinct CDR3 sequences, roughly 50% of them seen only once.

Source material: CD4+ T cells from blood, cultured in vitro. This sequence originates from a human donor who had recovered from COVID-19. V gene TRBV11-3 combines with J gene TRBJ2-3; D ambiguous. The CDR3 is CASSGWSTDTQYF. The CDR3 DNA reads TGTGCCAGCAGCGGGTGGAGCACAGATACGCAGTATTTT. Full variable domain (missing parts from reference TRBV11-3 and TRBJ2-3): EAGVVQSPRYKIIEKKQPVAFWCNPISGHNTLYWYLQNLGQGPELLIRYENEEAVDDSQLPKDRFSAERLKGVDSTLKIQPAELGDSAVYLCASSGWSTDTQYFGPGTRLTVL.